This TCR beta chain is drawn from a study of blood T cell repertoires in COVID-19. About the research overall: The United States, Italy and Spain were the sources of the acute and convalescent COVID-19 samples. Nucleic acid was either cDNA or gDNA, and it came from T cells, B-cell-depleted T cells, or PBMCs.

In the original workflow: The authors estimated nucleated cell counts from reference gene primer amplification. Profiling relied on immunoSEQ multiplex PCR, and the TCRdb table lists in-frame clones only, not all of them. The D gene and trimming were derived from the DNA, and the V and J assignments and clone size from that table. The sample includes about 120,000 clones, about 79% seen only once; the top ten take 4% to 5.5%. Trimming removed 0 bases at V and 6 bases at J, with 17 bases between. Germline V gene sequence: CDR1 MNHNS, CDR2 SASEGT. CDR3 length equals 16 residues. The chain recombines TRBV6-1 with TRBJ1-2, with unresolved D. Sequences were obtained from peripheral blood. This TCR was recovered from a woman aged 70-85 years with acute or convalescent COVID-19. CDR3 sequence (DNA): TGTGCCAGCAGTGAAGCGGCAGGAGGTTTTTTTGATGGCTACACCTTC. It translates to CASSEAAGGFFDGYTF.